This T cell receptor (beta chain) was obtained from a study of T-cell memory formation after mild COVID-19. Study in general: TCR clusters largely stayed donor specific.

The study's findings and limits: Clones which contracted sat mainly in CM and EM if CD4+, and in EMRA if CD8+. Confirmation was lacking for SARS-CoV-2 specificity of second-wave clones that peaked on day 37.

Constant-segment primers served in 5'RACE that generated TCR alpha and TCR beta cDNA libraries bearing sample barcodes and UMIs. TCRdb reprocessed the 5' RACE reads with MiXCR, giving one entry per CDR3 protein. The repertoire holds about 400,000 distinct CDR3 sequences, around 22% seen once, with about an eighth in the top ten. Notes on this clonotype: No antigen is known for it.

The sample comprised PBMCs or a T cell subset sorted from them (not recorded which). The receptor was derived from an adult woman who had mild COVID-19 (a few samples of this study predate the infection). Cell type and time point are not known.

The CDR3 bases are TGTGCCAGCAGCGCATTGGGGGCAGAGACCAATGAGCAGTTCTTC. This sequence encodes CASSALGAETNEQFF. The chain has TRBV5-6 and TRBJ2-1; the D gene is possibly TRBD1 (6 bases). The ends were cut back, 4 bases at V and 6 bases at J, with 17 bases in the middle. The length of the CDR3 is 15 residues. Germline assignment: CDR1 SGHDT and CDR2 YYEEEE.